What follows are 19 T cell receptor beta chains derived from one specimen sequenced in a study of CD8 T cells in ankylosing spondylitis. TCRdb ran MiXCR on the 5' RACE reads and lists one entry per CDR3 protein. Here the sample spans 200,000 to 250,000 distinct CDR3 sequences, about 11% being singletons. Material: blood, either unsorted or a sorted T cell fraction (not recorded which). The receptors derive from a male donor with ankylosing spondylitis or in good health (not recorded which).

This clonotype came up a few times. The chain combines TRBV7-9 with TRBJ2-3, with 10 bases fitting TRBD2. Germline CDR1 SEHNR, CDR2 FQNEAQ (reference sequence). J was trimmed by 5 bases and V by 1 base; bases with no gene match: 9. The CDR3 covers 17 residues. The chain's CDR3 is CASSLGEAGGPVDTQYF. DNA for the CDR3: TGTGCCAGCAGCTTAGGAGAAGCGGGGGGGCCTGTAGATACGCAGTATTTT.

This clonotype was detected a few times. CDR3 in DNA: TGTGCCAGCAGTTTAAAGATCATGGTCAACACTGAAGCTTTCTTT. Protein sequence: CASSLKIMVNTEAFF. This chain links TRBV12-3 or TRBV12-4 with TRBJ1-1; D uncertain. This CDR3 has 15 residues. Trimming left V 2 bases short and J 2 bases short, with 12 bases between.

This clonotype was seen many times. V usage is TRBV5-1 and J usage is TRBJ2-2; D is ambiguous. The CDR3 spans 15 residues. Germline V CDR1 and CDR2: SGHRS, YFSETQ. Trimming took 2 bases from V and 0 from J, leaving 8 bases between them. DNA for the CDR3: TGCGCCAGCAGCTTCGGAGCCTCGAACACCGGGGAGCTGTTTTTT. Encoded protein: CASSFGASNTGELFF.

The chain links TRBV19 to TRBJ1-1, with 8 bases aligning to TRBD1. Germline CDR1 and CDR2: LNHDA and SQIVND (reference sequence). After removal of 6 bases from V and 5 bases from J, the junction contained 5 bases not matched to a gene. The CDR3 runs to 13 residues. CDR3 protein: CASSRGPGTEAFF. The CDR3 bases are TGTGCCAGTAGCAGGGGGCCGGGGACTGAAGCTTTCTTT.

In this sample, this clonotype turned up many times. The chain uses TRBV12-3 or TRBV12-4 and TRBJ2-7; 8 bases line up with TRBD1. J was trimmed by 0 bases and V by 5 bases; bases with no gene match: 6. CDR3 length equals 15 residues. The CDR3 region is CASSPRTGSSYEQYF. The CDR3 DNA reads TGTGCCAGCAGTCCCCGGACAGGGAGCTCCTACGAGCAGTACTTC.

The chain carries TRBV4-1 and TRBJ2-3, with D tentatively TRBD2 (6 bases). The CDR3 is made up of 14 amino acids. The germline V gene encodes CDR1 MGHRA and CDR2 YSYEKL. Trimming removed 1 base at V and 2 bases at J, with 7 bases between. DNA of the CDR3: TGCGCCAGCAGCCAAGGGGACTTCACAGATACGCAGTATTTT. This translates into CASSQGDFTDTQYF.

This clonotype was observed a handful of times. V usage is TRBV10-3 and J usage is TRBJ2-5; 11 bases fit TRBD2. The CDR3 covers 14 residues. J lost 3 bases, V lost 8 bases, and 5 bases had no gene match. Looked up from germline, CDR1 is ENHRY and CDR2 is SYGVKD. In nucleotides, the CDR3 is TGTGCCATCGCTAGCGGGGGGCATGAAGAGACCCAGTACTTC. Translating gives CAIASGGHEETQYF.

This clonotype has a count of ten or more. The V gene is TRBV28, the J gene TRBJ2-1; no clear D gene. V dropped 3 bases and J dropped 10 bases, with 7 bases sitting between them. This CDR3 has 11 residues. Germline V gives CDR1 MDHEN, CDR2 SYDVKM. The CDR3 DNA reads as TGTGCCAGCAGTTTTAGTTCAGAGCAGTTCTTC. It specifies CASSFSSEQFF.

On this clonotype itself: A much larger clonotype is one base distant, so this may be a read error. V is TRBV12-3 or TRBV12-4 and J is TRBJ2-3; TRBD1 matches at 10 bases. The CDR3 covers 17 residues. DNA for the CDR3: TGTGCCAGCAGCGTAGACAGGGGGCTACTTAGCATAGATACGCAGTATTTT. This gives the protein CASSVDRGLLSIDTQYF.

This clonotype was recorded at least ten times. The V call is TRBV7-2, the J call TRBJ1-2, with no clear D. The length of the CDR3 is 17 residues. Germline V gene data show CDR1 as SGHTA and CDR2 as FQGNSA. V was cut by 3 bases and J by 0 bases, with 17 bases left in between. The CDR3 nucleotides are TGTGCCAGCAGCTTGGGGAGTTTAACAGCCGCTAACTATGGCTACACCTTC. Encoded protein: CASSLGSLTAANYGYTF.

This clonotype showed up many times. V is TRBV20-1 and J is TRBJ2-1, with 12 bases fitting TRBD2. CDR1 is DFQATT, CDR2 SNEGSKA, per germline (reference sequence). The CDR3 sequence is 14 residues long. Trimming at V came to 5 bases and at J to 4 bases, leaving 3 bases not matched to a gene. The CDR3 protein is CSALTSGGYNEQFF. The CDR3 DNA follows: TGCAGTGCTCTGACTAGCGGGGGATACAATGAGCAGTTCTTC.

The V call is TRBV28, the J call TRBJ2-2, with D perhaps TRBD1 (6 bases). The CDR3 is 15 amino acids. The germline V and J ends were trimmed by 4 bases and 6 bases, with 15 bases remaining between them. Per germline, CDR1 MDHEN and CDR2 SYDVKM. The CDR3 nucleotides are TGTGCCAGCAGTTCTGCCTTCCAGGGGTCCGGGGAGCTGTTTTTT. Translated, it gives CASSSAFQGSGELFF.

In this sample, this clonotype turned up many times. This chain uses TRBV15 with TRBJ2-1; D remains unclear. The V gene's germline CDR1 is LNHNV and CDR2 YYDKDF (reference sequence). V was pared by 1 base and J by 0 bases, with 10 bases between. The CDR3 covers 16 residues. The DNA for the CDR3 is TGTGCCACCAGCAGAGGGTCGGGTGGCTCCTACAATGAGCAGTTCTTC. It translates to CATSRGSGGSYNEQFF.

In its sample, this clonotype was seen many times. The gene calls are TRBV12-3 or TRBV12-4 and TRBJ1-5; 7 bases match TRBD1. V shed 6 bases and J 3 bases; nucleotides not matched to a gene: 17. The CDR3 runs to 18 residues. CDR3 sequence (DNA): TGTGCCAGCAGGAGACCCGATCGTCAGGGGGTTCCCAATCAGCCCCAGCATTTT. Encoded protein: CASRRPDRQGVPNQPQHF.

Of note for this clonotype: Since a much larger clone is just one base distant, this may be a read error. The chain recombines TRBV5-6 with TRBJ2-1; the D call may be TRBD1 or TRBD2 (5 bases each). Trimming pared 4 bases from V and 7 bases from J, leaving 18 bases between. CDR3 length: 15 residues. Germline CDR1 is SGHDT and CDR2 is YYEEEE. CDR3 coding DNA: TGTGCCAGCAGCCTGGGACCAGTGTCGAGGAATGAGCAGTTCTTC. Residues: CASSLGPVSRNEQFF.

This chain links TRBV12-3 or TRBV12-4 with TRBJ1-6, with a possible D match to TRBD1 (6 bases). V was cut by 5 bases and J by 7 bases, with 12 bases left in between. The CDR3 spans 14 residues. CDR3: CASSPGQPNSPLHF. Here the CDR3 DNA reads TGTGCCAGCAGTCCAGGACAGCCGAATTCACCCCTCCACTTT.

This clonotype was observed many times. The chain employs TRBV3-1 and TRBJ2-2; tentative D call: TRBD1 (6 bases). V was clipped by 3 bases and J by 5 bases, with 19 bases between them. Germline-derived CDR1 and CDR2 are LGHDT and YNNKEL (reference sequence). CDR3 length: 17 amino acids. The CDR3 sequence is CASSHLWGQGRTGELFF. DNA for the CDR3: TGTGCCAGCAGCCACTTGTGGGGGCAGGGTAGAACCGGGGAGCTGTTTTTT.

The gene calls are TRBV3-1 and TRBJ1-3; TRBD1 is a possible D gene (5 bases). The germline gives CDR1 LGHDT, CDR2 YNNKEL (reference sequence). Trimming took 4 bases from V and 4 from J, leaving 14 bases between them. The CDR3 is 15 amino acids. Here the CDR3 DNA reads TGTGCCAGCAGCCCAACCGGGACCCCAGGAAACACCATATATTTT. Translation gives CASSPTGTPGNTIYF.

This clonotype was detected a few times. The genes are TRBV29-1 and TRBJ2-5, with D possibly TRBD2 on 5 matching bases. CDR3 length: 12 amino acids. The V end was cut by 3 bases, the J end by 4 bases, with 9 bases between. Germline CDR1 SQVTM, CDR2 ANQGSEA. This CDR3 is CSVDTGGETQYF. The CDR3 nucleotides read TGCAGCGTTGATACTGGAGGAGAGACCCAGTACTTC.